This TCR beta chain was observed in a study of T cell clonality in common variable immunodeficiency (dated by TCRdb to about 2015). Summary of the overall study and its limitations: Fewer TCRbeta clones were shared among CVID subjects than among healthy controls (p < 0.0001). The authors noted that sequencing repertoires of T cell subpopulations would be needed to clarify what caused the increased clonality in CVID. Patient heterogeneity within the CVID cohort put limits on correlating repertoire features with clinical complications. Increased TCRbeta clonality was found in CVID subjects compared with healthy controls (t-test p = 0.018), with the increase being most characteristic of about a third of subjects. CVID TCRbeta sequences were reported to have fewer deletions and N-nucleotide insertions and to lack highly modified clones with 13 or more V deletions. Even though DNA input was the same, control samples had an average of about 90,000 unique sequences each, compared with 25,000 to 35,000 in CVID samples.

Equivalent amounts of genomic DNA from CVID and control samples were used as sequencing input. For every sample, a 60 bp segment covering the rearranged TCRbeta CDR3 region was amplified and then sequenced. The immunoSEQ assay, a bias-corrected multiplex PCR with high-throughput sequencing, was employed for TCRbeta amplification. In the original analysis: Every unique nucleotide sequence counted as a clone and was annotated with V, D and J genes, copy number and frequency. Sequences were labeled productive if in frame, and non-productive if out of frame or containing stop codons. Clonality was calculated from Shannon's entropy as previously described. The predicted amino acid sequences of productive clones were used to derive mean CDR3 Kyte-Doolittle hydropathy. Hierarchical clustering of scaled V gene usage was performed with the R hclust function using Manhattan distance and complete linkage. Sharing of clones by CDR3 amino acid sequence was evaluated by resampling 12 repertoires per group over 100 rounds. Repertoires were searched for more than 55 published EBV-specific and a few hundred published CMV-specific TCRbeta sequences. A couple of CVID samples yielding fewer than 10,000 sequences were excluded from analysis, leaving 42 CVID repertoires. Imported from immuneACCESS, the table was reduced by TCRdb to in-frame sequences with V and J called. These copies leave out some clones; in studies compared against another copy, an unresolved V gene accounts for under half, and the cause of the remainder is not known. V and J calls and clone size are given by that table; D and trimming were obtained from the DNA. The table notes about 35,000 clones here, none of them singletons. More than 2.5% of the sample belongs to the ten largest clones.

The germline V gene gives CDR1 as MRHNA and CDR2 as SNTAGT. Reading from cysteine to phenylalanine, the CDR3 counts 17 amino acids. The DNA shown is the part of the CDR3 that was read: 42 bases, in frame from base 1. Both CVID patients and healthy controls were predominantly of Caucasian heritage. Heparinized peripheral whole blood samples of about 5 to 8 ml were collected from each donor. Genomic DNA from adults with common variable immune deficiency (CVID) and from healthy adult controls was used to sequence TCRbeta CDR3 repertoires. There were about 22 healthy adult volunteers in the control group (roughly 12 female and roughly ten male), ranging in age from roughly 23 to 70 years, with a mean age of around 36. Diluted blood was density-centrifuged over Hypaque 1077 or Ficoll-Paque to isolate peripheral blood mononuclear cells. Genomic DNA was extracted from unsorted mononuclear cells by Qiagen column purification or by a centrifugation-based method.

This clone was detected ten times or more. Its specific antigen is unknown. Read data end 3 residues before the CDR3 end; the end is taken from the germline J gene. Input material: peripheral blood mononuclear cells. The chain was built from TRBV6-4 and TRBJ1-2, and perhaps TRBD1 as D gene, on 5 matching bases. The TCR was taken from a person aged 18-70 years in good health. The CDR3 loop reads CASSDSGLAGDVDTYTF. CDR3 DNA (partial): TGTGCCAGCAGTGACTCGGGACTAGCGGGAGATGTAGATACC.